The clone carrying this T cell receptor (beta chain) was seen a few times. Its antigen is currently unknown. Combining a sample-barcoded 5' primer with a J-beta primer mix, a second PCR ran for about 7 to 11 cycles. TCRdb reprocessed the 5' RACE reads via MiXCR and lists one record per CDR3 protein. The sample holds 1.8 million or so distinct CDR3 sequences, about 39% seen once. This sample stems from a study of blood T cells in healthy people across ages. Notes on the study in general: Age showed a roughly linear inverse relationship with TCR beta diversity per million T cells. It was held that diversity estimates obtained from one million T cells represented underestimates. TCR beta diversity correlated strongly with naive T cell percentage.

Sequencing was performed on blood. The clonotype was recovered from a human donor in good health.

The CDR3 here is CSAKLAGRSEQYF. The CDR3 DNA follows: TGCAGTGCTAAACTAGCGGGGAGGAGCGAGCAGTACTTC. This sequence joins TRBV20-1 and TRBJ2-7, with 10 bases aligning to TRBD2. Per the germline V gene, CDR1 is DFQATT and CDR2 is SNEGSKA (reference sequence). With 4 bases clipped from V and 6 bases from J, the junction kept 6 bases outside the gene matches. This CDR3 spans 13 amino acids.